The 20 T cell receptor beta chains below all came from one sample that was sequenced in a study of T cells in Graves' hyperthyroidism and ophthalmopathy. Using RNA transcripts as the source, TCR beta CDR3 regions were amplified. In the first-round RT-PCR of the TCR CDR3, the HTBI primer set was used. MiXCR, applied by TCRdb to the multiplex PCR reads, yields one record per CDR3 protein. The table has around 500,000 distinct CDR3 sequences, approximately 22% seen once. Input material: blood. Receptor source: a woman between 70 and 85 years old with Graves' ophthalmopathy.

This sequence joins TRBV7-9 and TRBJ2-4; 8 bases match TRBD2. The junction had 18 bases not matched to a gene; V was cut back by 5 bases and J by 0 bases. Germline V lookup: CDR1 SEHNR, CDR2 FQNEAQ (reference sequence). The CDR3 consists of 20 residues. The CDR3 loop is CASSALLGISGNEAKNIQYF. CDR3 nucleotide sequence: TGTGCCAGCAGCGCATTACTTGGGATTAGCGGGAACGAAGCCAAAAACATTCAGTACTTC.

V usage is TRBV20-1 and J usage is TRBJ2-3; 9 positions match TRBD2. Germline CDR1 reads DFQATT; CDR2 reads SNEGSKA (reference sequence). V lost 3 bases, J lost 5 bases, and 9 bases stayed unmatched. This CDR3 spans 15 amino acids. The CDR3 loop reads CSASPLAGVGDTQYF. DNA for the CDR3: TGCAGTGCTAGCCCTTTAGCGGGAGTAGGAGATACGCAGTATTTT.

The gene calls are TRBV30 and TRBJ1-1; D possibly corresponds to TRBD1 (5 bases). The CDR3 is 12 amino acids. Trimming removed 1 base at V and 6 bases at J, with 9 bases between. Germline V gene sequence: CDR1 GTSNPN, CDR2 SVGIG (reference sequence). CDR3 bases: TGTGCCTGGAGTGATGGGGCCGCTGAAGCTTTCTTT. Translated: CAWSDGAAEAFF.

V usage is TRBV6-1 and J usage is TRBJ2-7, with 11 bases lining up with TRBD1. CDR3 size: 14 residues. The junction had 7 bases not matched to a gene; V was cut back by 9 bases and J by 3 bases. Germline V gene data show CDR1 as MNHNS and CDR2 as SASEGT. The CDR3 reads CASRRTGGIYEQYF. The CDR3 DNA follows: TGTGCCAGTCGACGGACAGGGGGCATCTACGAGCAGTACTTC.

The J gene is TRBJ2-1, the V gene TRBV20-1; 11 bases agree with TRBD2. V was pared by 1 base and J by 5 bases, with 4 bases of the junction left unmatched. Germline lookup yields CDR1 DFQATT and CDR2 SNEGSKA (reference sequence). The CDR3 has 15 residues. The DNA of the CDR3 is TGCAGTGCTAGAGGGCCGGGACTAGCGGACAATGAGCAGTTCTTC. It specifies CSARGPGLADNEQFF.

This clonotype showed up just a few times. The chain joins TRBV7-3 to TRBJ2-2; D is possibly TRBD2 (6 bases). The CDR3 is 16 amino acids. Trimming removed 5 bases at V and 1 base at J, with 14 bases between. Germline CDR1 is SGHTA and CDR2 is FQGTGA. CDR3 protein: CASSPPSGRNTGELFF. Written as DNA, the CDR3 is TGTGCCAGCAGCCCCCCCAGCGGGCGGAACACCGGGGAGCTGTTTTTT.

Only a few counts were recorded for this clonotype. The gene calls are TRBV7-2 and TRBJ2-7; D is possibly TRBD1 (6 bases). Trimming removed 7 bases at V and 3 bases at J, with 13 bases between. The germline CDR1 and CDR2 sequences are SGHTA and FQGNSA. The CDR3 runs to 13 residues. CDR3 in DNA: TGTGCCAGCACCTGGACAGAGAACTACGAGCAGTACTTC. Translating gives CASTWTENYEQYF.

The gene calls are TRBV7-2 and TRBJ2-1; TRBD2 matches at 7 bases. J lost 6 bases, V lost 5 bases, and 13 bases had no gene match. Per the germline V gene, CDR1 is SGHTA and CDR2 is FQGNSA. This CDR3 is 16 amino acids long. CDR3 region: CASSAEGGRMFNEQFF. The DNA of the CDR3 is TGTGCCAGCAGCGCAGAGGGAGGGCGGATGTTCAATGAGCAGTTCTTC.

This clonotype came up many times. This chain's CDR3 is CASSLIGILGNEQFF. The CDR3 nucleotides are TGTGCCAGCAGTTTAATTGGGATTTTAGGAAATGAGCAGTTCTTC. This sequence joins TRBV28 and TRBJ2-1, with D unclear. The CDR3 loop spans 15 amino acids. Trimming pared 2 bases from V and 7 bases from J, leaving 15 bases between. Germline V lookup: CDR1 MDHEN, CDR2 SYDVKM.

This clonotype was found a few times. This sequence joins TRBV6-7 and TRBJ2-3; 13 nucleotides match TRBD2. TRBV6-7 falls under the ORF class, with uncertain function. The CDR3 extends over 16 amino acids. V lost 5 bases, J lost 2 bases, and 4 bases stayed unmatched. As DNA, the CDR3 is TGTGCCAGCAGTAAGGGACTAGCGGGGCTCACAGATACGCAGTATTTT. Translating gives CASSKGLAGLTDTQYF.

The V gene is TRBV3-1, the J gene TRBJ1-2; D unresolved. Trimming shortened V by 0 bases and J by 0 bases, and 8 bases separated the two germline ends. Germline V gene lookup returns CDR1 LGHDT and CDR2 YNNKEL (reference sequence). The CDR3 is 15 amino acids. CDR3 loop: CASSQDHGSNYGYTF. For the CDR3, the DNA is TGTGCCAGCAGCCAAGACCACGGCTCTAACTATGGCTACACCTTC.

In its sample, this clonotype was seen many times. V usage is TRBV2 and J usage is TRBJ1-2; maybe TRBD1 (6 bases). Per the germline V gene, CDR1 is SNHLY and CDR2 is FYNNEI. The V gene lost 4 bases and the J gene lost 7 bases, with 10 bases spanning the gap. The CDR3 has 12 residues. This CDR3 reads CASSALGGGYTF. Written as DNA, the CDR3 is TGTGCCAGCAGTGCATTAGGGGGTGGCTACACCTTC.

This clonotype appeared once. The junction differs from germline at one of its ends, possibly a read error. The chain joins TRBV18 to TRBJ1-5; D not resolved. This CDR3 has 15 amino acids. Germline CDR1 is KGHSH and CDR2 is LQKENI. The CDR3 DNA sequence: TGTGCCAGCCCACCACCGCAGGTCCCCAATCAGCCCCAGCATTTT. This gives the protein CASPPPQVPNQPQHF.

This clonotype was observed at least ten times. The chain uses TRBV12-3 or TRBV12-4 and TRBJ2-1; D is uncertain. V dropped 4 bases and J dropped 4 bases, with 11 bases sitting between them. The length of the CDR3 is 14 residues. The CDR3 sequence is CASSSPRVYNEQFF. DNA of the CDR3: TGTGCCAGCAGTTCCCCGCGAGTTTACAATGAGCAGTTCTTC.

There are a few counts of this clonotype. The CDR3 is CSVAATGLAGNYEQYF. Here the CDR3 DNA reads TGCAGCGTGGCCGCAACGGGACTAGCGGGAAACTACGAGCAGTACTTC. The chain links TRBV29-1 to TRBJ2-7; TRBD2 aligns across 13 bases. V lost 6 bases, J lost 3 bases, and 11 bases stayed unmatched. CDR3 length equals 16 residues. Germline V CDR1 and CDR2: SQVTM, ANQGSEA.

This clonotype was observed at least ten times. This chain links TRBV7-2 with TRBJ2-3, with D maybe TRBD2 (6 bases). The CDR3 totals 15 residues. In germline, CDR1 is SGHTA, CDR2 FQGNSA. The germline V and J ends were trimmed by 1 base and 3 bases, with 11 bases remaining between them. CDR3 DNA: TGTGCCAGCAGCTTAGTTCGGAGGGGTACAGATACGCAGTATTTT. Its translation is CASSLVRRGTDTQYF.

V usage is TRBV19 and J usage is TRBJ1-5; 9 bases line up with TRBD1. With 8 bases clipped from V and 0 bases from J, the junction kept 5 bases outside the gene matches. Germline V gene data show CDR1 as LNHDA and CDR2 as SQIVND (reference sequence). This CDR3 region has 15 residues. This CDR3 is CASQDRGNSNQPQHF. The CDR3 nucleotides read TGTGCCAGTCAAGACAGGGGGAATAGCAATCAGCCCCAGCATTTT. The full variable domain, completed using reference TRBV19 and TRBJ1-5, is DGGITQSPKYLFRKEGQNVTLSCEQNLNHDAMYWYRQDPGQGLRLIYYSQIVNDFQKGDIAEGYSVSREKKESFPLTVTSAQKNPTAFYLCASQDRGNSNQPQHFGDGTRLSIL.

This clonotype was detected a few times. J is TRBJ1-1 and V is TRBV10-3; D perhaps matches TRBD1 (5 bases). The CDR3 totals 13 residues. Looked up from germline, CDR1 is ENHRY and CDR2 is SYGVKD. V lost 10 bases and J 7 bases, leaving 19 bases between the germline ends. CDR3 sequence reads: CATLGKPTDEAFF. The CDR3 coding sequence is TGTGCCACCCTAGGGAAGCCGACAGATGAAGCTTTCTTT.

This clonotype has more than one count but fewer than ten. V is TRBV7-9 and J is TRBJ1-1; 12 bases are shared with TRBD1. Germline CDR1 reads SEHNR; CDR2 reads FQNEAQ (reference sequence). The CDR3 has 16 residues. J lost 4 bases, V lost 5 bases, and 8 bases had no gene match. The CDR3 is CASSLGTGGASTEAFF. CDR3 DNA: TGTGCCAGCAGCCTAGGGACAGGGGGCGCGTCCACTGAAGCTTTCTTT.

In its sample, this clonotype was seen many times. V is TRBV30 and J is TRBJ1-1; no clear D gene. V was shortened by 2 bases and J by 0 bases, with 10 bases between the two germline ends. This CDR3 region has 14 residues. The germline gives CDR1 GTSNPN, CDR2 SVGIG (reference sequence). The CDR3 DNA reads TGTGCCTGGAGTACAACCGGGCTGAACACTGAAGCTTTCTTT. As protein: CAWSTTGLNTEAFF.